The present T cell receptor beta chain was sequenced within a study of shared clonotypes between healthy human individuals. The donor population consisted of healthy HIV-negative adults with no recent acute infections or vaccinations. Germline CDR1 is MNHEY and CDR2 is SVGAGI. Deletions cut 6 bases from V and 0 bases from J, with 11 bases between. This CDR3 has 14 amino acids. In regard to this clone: What it binds is not known.

Study-wide results and limits: Donor clonotype sharing was expected to depend on sequencing depth.

Researchers ran the assay at a deep level. Investigators spread the genomic DNA of each subset evenly over several immunoSEQ plates. Here immunoSEQ multiplex PCR was the method, and the copy in TCRdb shows in-frame clones only, minus some. The data hold approximately 2,000,000 clones, with around 92% observed a single time. The receptor was isolated from a man younger than 35 in good health. Some clones in this sample may be carry-over from other donors' samples. Sequencing was carried out using naive CD4+ T cells from PBMCs. Indicated subset: CD45RA+ positively selected. The chain has TRBV6-5 and TRBJ1-1, with unresolved D. This CDR3 is CASRPDLVNTEAFF. CDR3 bases: TGTGCCAGCAGGCCGGACTTGGTGAACACTGAAGCTTTCTTT.